These 8 T cell receptor beta chains were sequenced from one sample in a study of T cell responses to AZD1222 COVID-19 vaccine (dated by TCRdb to the early 2020s). The library was produced with the immunoSEQ multiplex PCR assay. In TCRdb, the immuneACCESS table is reduced to in-frame sequences with V and J assigned. These tables do not hold every clone; where another copy was compared, an unresolved V gene accounts for under half, and the others remain unexplained. The sample table records 110,000 to 150,000 clones; 90% to 95% of these occur just once. The ten top clones hold 12% of the sample. The time point label here, explained by the study, means: sample from adult after SARS-CoV-2 infection, after symptom onset. This specimen was peripheral blood, taken after recovery from COVID-19. The receptors were gathered from an adult who had recovered from COVID-19.

This rearrangement joins TRBV18 to TRBJ1-5; D call uncertain. The CDR3 totals 14 residues. Trimming pared 0 bases from V and 7 bases from J, leaving 10 bases between. CDR1 and CDR2 from the germline V gene are KGHSH and LQKENI. DNA for the CDR3: TGTGCCAGCTCACCACCGAGTGGAGGGCAGCCCCAGCATTTT. Protein product: CASSPPSGGQPQHF.

This clone was seen a handful of times. This chain uses TRBV28 with TRBJ1-1; 7 bases match TRBD1. V shed 3 bases and J 10 bases; nucleotides not matched to a gene: 5. The CDR3 is 12 amino acids. Germline loops: CDR1 MDHEN, CDR2 SYDVKM. CDR3 in amino acids: CASSLARTGAFF. CDR3 bases: TGTGCCAGCAGTTTGGCTAGGACAGGAGCTTTCTTT.

The genes are TRBV19 and TRBJ2-7; the D gene is possibly TRBD1 (5 bases). V was cut by 3 bases and J by 0 bases, with 12 bases left in between. From germline, CDR1 is LNHDA and CDR2 SQIVND (reference sequence). The CDR3 sequence is 15 residues long. The CDR3 coding sequence is TGTGCCAGTAGTATGCGGCAGGGTTTCTCCTACGAGCAGTACTTC. This gives the protein CASSMRQGFSYEQYF.

The gene calls are TRBV13 and TRBJ2-5; 7 bases line up with TRBD2. Unmatched junction bases numbered 10, after V lost 5 bases and J lost 4 bases. This CDR3 region has 15 residues. Germline V gives CDR1 PRHDT, CDR2 FYEKMQ (reference sequence). The CDR3, as DNA: TGTGCCAGCAGCCCCCGGGACTACCAACTAGAGACCCAGTACTTC. Its translation: CASSPRDYQLETQYF.

The gene calls are TRBV24-1 and TRBJ2-7, with 7 bases matching TRBD2. Looked up from germline, CDR1 is KGHDR and CDR2 is SFDVKD. The CDR3 runs 15 residues. After removal of 4 bases from V and 6 bases from J, the junction contained 11 bases not matched to a gene. Here the CDR3 DNA reads TGTGCCACCAGTGACCCAATAGCGGGTGGGCGCGAGCAGTACTTC. Translation: CATSDPIAGGREQYF.

This chain uses TRBV9 with TRBJ2-3; perhaps TRBD1 as D (6 bases). This CDR3 is built from 13 residues. The germline V and J ends were trimmed by 3 bases and 1 base, with 6 bases remaining between them. Per the germline V gene, CDR1 is SGDLS and CDR2 is YYNGEE. CDR3 in amino acids: CASSAGGTDTQYF. DNA for the CDR3: TGTGCCAGCAGCGCAGGGGGCACAGATACGCAGTATTTT.

The V gene is TRBV19, the J gene TRBJ1-1; 9 bases are a match to TRBD1. V was pared by 4 bases and J by 9 bases, with 3 bases of the junction left unmatched. The CDR3 totals 12 residues. Germline CDR1 is LNHDA and CDR2 is SQIVND (reference sequence). The CDR3, as DNA: TGTGCCAGTAGTACCGACAGGGGGAAAGCTTTCTTT. Its translation: CASSTDRGKAFF.

The CDR3 bases are TGTGCCAGCAGCTTCTACCCAAGGAGGCGAACAGATACGCAGTATTTT. As protein: CASSFYPRRRTDTQYF. V usage is TRBV11-2 and J usage is TRBJ2-3; D might be TRBD2 (5 bases). The CDR3 sequence is 16 residues long. V was clipped by 3 bases and J by 3 bases, with 16 bases between them. Germline lookup yields CDR1 SGHAT and CDR2 FQNNGV. Full variable domain (outside the CDR3, taken from reference TRBV11-2 and TRBJ2-3): EAGVAQSPRYKIIEKRQSVAFWCNPISGHATLYWYQQILGQGPKLLIQFQNNGVVDDSQLPKDRFSAERLKGVDSTLKIQPAKLEDSAVYLCASSFYPRRRTDTQYFGPGTRLTVL.